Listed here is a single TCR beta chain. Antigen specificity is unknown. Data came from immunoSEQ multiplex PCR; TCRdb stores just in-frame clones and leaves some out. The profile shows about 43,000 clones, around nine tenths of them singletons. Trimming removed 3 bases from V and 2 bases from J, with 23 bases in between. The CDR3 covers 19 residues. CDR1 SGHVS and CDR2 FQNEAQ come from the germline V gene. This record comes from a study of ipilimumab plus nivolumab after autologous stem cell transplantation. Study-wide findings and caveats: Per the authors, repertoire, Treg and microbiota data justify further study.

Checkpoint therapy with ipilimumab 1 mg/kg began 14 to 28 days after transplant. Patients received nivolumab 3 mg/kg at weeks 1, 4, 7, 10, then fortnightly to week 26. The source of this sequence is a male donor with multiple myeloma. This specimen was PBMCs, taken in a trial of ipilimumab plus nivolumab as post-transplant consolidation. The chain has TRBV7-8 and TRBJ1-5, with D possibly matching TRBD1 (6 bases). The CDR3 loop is CASSLGALGGFLGNQPQHF. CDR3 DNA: TGTGCCAGCAGCTTGGGGGCTTTAGGGGGGTTCCTGGGCAATCAGCCCCAGCATTTT.